This TCR beta chain is from a study of T cell repertoires in cytomegalovirus infection. Study-level information: Evidence of both CMV infection and a matching HLA type came from public TCR beta signatures. Study-level points and caveats: Individuals carrying CMV plus the relevant HLA were identified by cumulative frequency of public TCR beta families. HLA-C-restricted CMV clonotypes gave the most frequent clonotype in two of eight donors.

One entry per CDR3 protein results from TCRdb running MiXCR on the reads. The repertoire has about 150,000 distinct CDR3 sequences, roughly a quarter of them found once; the top ten carry approximately 11%. In this sample, this clonotype turned up many times. No antigen is known for it. Germline V gene sequence: CDR1 SGHVT, CDR2 SQSDAQ. Trimming took off 2 bases at V and 0 bases at J, with 17 bases between the two ends. CDR3 length equals 18 residues. The chain combines TRBV7-4 with TRBJ2-1; no reliable D call. The receptor's source is a human donor in good health (CMV status not recorded). Some clones in this sample may be carry-over from other donors' samples. The sample taken for sequencing was PBMCs. The DNA of the CDR3 is TGTGCCAGCAGCTTATCCGTCGCCCTTTCCAGCTCCTACAATGAGCAGTTCTTC. This encodes CASSLSVALSSSYNEQFF.